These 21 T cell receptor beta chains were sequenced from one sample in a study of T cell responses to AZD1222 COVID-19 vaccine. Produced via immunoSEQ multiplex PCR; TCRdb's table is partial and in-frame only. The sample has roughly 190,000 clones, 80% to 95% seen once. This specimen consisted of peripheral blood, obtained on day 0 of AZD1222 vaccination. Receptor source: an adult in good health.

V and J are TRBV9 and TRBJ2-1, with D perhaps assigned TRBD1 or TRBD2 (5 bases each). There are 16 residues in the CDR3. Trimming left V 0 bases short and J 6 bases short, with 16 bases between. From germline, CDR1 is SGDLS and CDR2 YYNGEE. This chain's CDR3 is CASSVASTGTLNEQFF. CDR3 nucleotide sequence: TGTGCCAGCAGCGTAGCGTCAACCGGGACCCTCAATGAGCAGTTCTTC.

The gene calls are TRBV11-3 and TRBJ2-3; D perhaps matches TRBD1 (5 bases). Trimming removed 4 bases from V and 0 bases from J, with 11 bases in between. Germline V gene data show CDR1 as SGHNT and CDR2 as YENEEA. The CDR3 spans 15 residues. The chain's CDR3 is CASSSDRSSTDTQYF. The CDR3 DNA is TGTGCCAGCAGCTCAGACAGATCTAGCACAGATACGCAGTATTTT.

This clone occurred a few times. The CDR3 region is CASSQATGSSYEQYF. The CDR3 bases are TGCGCCAGCAGCCAAGCCACAGGGAGCTCCTACGAGCAGTACTTC. V and J are TRBV4-1 and TRBJ2-7; weak D call: TRBD1 (6 bases). This CDR3 is 15 amino acids long. Trimming pared 1 base from V and 0 bases from J, leaving 10 bases between. CDR1 is MGHRA and CDR2 is YSYEKL in the germline V gene.

The CDR3 coding sequence is TGTGCCAGCAGTTTATCTGATAACACTGAAGCTTTCTTT. Residues: CASSLSDNTEAFF. The rearrangement joins TRBV27 to TRBJ1-1, with unresolved D. The germline V and J ends were trimmed by 0 bases and 2 bases, with 4 bases remaining between them. CDR1 and CDR2 from the germline V gene are MNHEY and SMNVEV (reference sequence). This CDR3 is built from 13 residues.

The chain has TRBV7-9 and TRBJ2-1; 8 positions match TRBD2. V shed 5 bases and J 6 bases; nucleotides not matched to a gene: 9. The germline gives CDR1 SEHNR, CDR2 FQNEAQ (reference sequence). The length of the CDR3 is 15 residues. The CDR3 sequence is CASSLTGGTSNEQFF. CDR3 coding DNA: TGTGCCAGCAGCCTAACGGGGGGGACTTCCAATGAGCAGTTCTTC. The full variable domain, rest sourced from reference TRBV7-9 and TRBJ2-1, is DTGVSQNPRHKITKRGQNVTFRCDPISEHNRLYWYRQTLGQGPEFLTYFQNEAQLEKSRLLSDRFSAERPKGSFSTLEIQRTEQGDSAMYLCASSLTGGTSNEQFFGPGTRLTVL.

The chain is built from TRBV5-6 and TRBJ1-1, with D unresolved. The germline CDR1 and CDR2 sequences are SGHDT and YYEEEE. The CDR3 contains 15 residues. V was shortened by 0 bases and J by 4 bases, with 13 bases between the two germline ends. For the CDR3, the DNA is TGTGCCAGCAGCTTGGCCGGACCTGACGCCACTGAAGCTTTCTTT. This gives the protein CASSLAGPDATEAFF. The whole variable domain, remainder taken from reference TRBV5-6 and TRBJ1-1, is DAGVTQSPTHLIKTRGQQVTLRCSPKSGHDTVSWYQQALGQGPQFIFQYYEEEERQRGNFPDRFSGHQFPNYSSELNVNALLLGDSALYLCASSLAGPDATEAFFGQGTRLTVV.

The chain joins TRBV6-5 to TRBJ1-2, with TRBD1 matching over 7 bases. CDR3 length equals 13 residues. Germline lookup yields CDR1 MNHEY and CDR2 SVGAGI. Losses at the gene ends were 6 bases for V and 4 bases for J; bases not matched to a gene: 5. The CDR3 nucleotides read TGTGCCAGCAGATTACAGGGGTTCTATGGCTACACCTTC. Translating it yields CASRLQGFYGYTF.

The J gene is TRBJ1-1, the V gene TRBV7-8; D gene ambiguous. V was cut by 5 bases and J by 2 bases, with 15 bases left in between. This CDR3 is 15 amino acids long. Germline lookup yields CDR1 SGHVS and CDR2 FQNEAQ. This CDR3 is CASSPFSSPNTEAFF. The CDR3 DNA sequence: TGTGCCAGCAGCCCTTTCTCGTCCCCTAACACTGAAGCTTTCTTT.

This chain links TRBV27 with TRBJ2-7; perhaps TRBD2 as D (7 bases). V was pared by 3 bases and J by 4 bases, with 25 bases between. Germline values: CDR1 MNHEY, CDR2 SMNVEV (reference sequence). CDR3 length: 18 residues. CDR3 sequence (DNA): TGTGCCAGCAGTTTTCGGGGGCCATTGGCGGGAGTCGAATACGAGCAGTACTTC. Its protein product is CASSFRGPLAGVEYEQYF.

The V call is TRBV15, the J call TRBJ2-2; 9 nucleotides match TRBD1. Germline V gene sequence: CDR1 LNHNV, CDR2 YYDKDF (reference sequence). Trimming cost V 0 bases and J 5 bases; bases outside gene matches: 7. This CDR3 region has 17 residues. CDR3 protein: CATSRDLGQGLTGELFF. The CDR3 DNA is TGTGCCACCAGCAGAGACTTGGGACAGGGACTGACCGGGGAGCTGTTTTTT. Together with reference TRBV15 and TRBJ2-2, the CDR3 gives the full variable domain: DAMVIQNPRYQVTQFGKPVTLSCSQTLNHNVMYWYQQKSSQAPKLLFHYYDKDFNNEADTPDNFQSRRPNTSFCFLDIRSPGLGDTAMYLCATSRDLGQGLTGELFFGEGSRLTVL.

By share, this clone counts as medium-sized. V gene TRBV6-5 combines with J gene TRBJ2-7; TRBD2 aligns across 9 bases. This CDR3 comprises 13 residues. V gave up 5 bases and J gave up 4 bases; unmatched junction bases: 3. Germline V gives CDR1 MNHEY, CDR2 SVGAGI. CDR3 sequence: CASSNSGSYEQYF. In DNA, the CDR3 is TGTGCCAGCAGTAATAGCGGGAGTTACGAGCAGTACTTC.

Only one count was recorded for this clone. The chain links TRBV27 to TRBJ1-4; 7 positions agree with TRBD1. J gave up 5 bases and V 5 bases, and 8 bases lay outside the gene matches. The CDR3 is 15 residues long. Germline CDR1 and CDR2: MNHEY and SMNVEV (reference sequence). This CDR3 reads CASSPQGQFNEKLFF. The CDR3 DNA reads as TGTGCCAGCAGTCCCCAGGGACAGTTCAATGAAAAACTGTTTTTT.

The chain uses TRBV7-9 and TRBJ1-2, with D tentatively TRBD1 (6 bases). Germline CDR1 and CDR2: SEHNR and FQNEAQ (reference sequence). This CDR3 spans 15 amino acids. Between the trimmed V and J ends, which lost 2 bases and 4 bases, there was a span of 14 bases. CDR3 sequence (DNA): TGTGCCAGCAGCTTACGCCAGGGGTTAACCTATGGCTACACCTTC. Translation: CASSLRQGLTYGYTF.

The CDR3 DNA is TGTGCCAGCACTAGCGCCTACGAGCAGTACTTC. Translation gives CASTSAYEQYF. J is TRBJ2-7 and V is TRBV2; D perhaps matches TRBD2 (6 bases). Germline CDR1 reads SNHLY; CDR2 reads FYNNEI. CDR3 length: 11 residues. V gave up 7 bases and J gave up 2 bases, with 6 bases separating them.

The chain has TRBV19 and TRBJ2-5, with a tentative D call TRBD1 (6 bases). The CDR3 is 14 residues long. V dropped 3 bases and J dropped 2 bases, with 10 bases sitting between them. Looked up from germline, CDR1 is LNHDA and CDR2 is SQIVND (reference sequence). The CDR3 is CASSIRTAQETQYF. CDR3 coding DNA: TGTGCCAGTAGTATCCGGACAGCTCAAGAGACCCAGTACTTC.

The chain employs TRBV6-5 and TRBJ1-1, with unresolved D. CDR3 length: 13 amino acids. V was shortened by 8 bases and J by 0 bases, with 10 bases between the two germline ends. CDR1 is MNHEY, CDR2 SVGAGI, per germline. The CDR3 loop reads CASRRIMNTEAFF. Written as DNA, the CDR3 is TGTGCCAGCCGTAGAATTATGAACACTGAAGCTTTCTTT.

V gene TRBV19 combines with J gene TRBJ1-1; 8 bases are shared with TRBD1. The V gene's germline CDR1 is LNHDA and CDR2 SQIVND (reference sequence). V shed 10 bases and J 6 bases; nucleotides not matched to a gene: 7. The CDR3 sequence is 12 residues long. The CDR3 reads CAIKSGGSEAFF. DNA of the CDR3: TGTGCCATAAAATCAGGGGGCTCTGAAGCTTTCTTT.

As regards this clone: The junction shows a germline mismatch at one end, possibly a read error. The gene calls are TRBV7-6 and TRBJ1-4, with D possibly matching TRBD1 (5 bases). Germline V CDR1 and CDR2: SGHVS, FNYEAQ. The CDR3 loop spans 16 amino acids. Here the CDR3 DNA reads TGTGCCAGTAGCTCGGGTTTCGGGGGGTTAACTGAAAAACTGTTTTTT. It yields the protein CASSSGFGGLTEKLFF.

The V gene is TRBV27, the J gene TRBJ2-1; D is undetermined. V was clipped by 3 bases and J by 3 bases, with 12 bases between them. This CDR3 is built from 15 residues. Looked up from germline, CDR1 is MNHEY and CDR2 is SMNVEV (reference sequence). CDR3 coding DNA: TGTGCCAGCAGTTTCTTTGGTGGCCACTACAATGAGCAGTTCTTC. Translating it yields CASSFFGGHYNEQFF.

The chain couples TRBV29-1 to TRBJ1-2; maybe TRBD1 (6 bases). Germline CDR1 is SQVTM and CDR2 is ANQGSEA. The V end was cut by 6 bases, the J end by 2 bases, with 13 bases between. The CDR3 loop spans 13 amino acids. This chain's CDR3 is CSVEGGTNYGYTF. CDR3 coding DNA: TGCAGCGTCGAGGGGGGGACAAACTATGGCTACACCTTC.

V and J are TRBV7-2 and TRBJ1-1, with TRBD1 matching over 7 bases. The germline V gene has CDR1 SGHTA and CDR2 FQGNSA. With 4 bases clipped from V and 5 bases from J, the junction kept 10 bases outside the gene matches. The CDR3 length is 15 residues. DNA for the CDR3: TGTGCCAGCAGCTCTCCGTGGGGACAGAAGACTGAAGCTTTCTTT. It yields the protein CASSSPWGQKTEAFF.